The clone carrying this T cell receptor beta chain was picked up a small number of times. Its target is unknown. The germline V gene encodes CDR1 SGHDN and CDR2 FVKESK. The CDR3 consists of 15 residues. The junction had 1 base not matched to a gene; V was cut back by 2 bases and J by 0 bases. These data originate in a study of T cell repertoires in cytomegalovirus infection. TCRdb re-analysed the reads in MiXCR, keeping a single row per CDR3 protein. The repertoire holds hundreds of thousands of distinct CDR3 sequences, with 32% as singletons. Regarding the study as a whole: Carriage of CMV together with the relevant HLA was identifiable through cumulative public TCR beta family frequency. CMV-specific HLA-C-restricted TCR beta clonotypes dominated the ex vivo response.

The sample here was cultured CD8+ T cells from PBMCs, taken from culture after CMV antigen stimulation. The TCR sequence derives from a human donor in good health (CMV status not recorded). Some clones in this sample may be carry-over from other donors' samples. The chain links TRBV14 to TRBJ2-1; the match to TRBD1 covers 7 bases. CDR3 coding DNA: TGTGCCAGCAGCCAATACAGGGGCTCCTACAATGAGCAGTTCTTC. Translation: CASSQYRGSYNEQFF.